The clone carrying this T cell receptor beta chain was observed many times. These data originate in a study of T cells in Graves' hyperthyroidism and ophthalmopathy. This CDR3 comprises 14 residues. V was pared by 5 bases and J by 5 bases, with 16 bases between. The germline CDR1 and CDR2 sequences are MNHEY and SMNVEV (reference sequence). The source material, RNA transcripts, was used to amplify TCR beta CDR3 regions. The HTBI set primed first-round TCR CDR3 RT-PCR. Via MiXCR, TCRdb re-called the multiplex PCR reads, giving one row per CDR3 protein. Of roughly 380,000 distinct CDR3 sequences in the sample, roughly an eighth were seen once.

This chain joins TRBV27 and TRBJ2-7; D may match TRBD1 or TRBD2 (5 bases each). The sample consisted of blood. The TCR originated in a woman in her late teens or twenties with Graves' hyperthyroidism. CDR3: CASSVYQGRDEQYF. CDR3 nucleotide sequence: TGTGCCAGCAGTGTATATCAGGGACGGGACGAGCAGTACTTC.